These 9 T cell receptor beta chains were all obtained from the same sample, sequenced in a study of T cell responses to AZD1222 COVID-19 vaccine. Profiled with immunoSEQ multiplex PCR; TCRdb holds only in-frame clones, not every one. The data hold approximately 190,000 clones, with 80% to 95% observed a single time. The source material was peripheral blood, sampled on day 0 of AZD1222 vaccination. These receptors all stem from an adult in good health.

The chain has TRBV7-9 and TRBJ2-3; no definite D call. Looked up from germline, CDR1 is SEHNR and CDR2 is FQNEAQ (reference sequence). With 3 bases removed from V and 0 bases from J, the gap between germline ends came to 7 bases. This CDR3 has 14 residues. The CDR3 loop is CASSFMVSTDTQYF. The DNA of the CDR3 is TGTGCCAGCAGCTTCATGGTTAGCACAGATACGCAGTATTTT.

DNA of the CDR3: TGTGCCTGGGGGCCGCTTTTCTACGAGCAGTACTTC. This codes for CAWGPLFYEQYF. The gene calls are TRBV30 and TRBJ2-7; D call uncertain. CDR1 and CDR2 (germline): GTSNPN, SVGIG (reference sequence). Trimming cost V 5 bases and J 3 bases, with 11 bases left between them. The CDR3 is made up of 12 amino acids.

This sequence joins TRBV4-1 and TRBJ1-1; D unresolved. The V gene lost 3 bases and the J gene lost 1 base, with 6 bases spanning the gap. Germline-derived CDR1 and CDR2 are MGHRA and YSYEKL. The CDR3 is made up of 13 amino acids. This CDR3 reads CASSQGANTEAFF. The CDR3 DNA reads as TGCGCCAGCAGCCAGGGAGCGAACACTGAAGCTTTCTTT.

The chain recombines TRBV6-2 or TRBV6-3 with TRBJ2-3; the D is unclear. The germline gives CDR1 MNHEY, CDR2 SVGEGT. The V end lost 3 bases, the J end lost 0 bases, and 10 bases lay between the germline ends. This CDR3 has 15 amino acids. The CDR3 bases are TGTGCCAGCAGTTATCTTTCAGCCAGCACAGATACGCAGTATTTT. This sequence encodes CASSYLSASTDTQYF.

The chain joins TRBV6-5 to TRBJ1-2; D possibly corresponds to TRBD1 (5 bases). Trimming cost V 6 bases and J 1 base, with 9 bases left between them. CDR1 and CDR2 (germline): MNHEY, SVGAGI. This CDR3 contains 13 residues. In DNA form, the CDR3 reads TGTGCCAGCAGGACCGACAGTAACTATGGCTACACCTTC. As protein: CASRTDSNYGYTF.

CDR3 in amino acids: CASSRGTRYINEQFF. Written as DNA, the CDR3 is TGTGCCAGTAGTCGGGGTACTCGGTACATCAATGAGCAGTTCTTC. The rearrangement joins TRBV19 to TRBJ2-1, with a tentative D call TRBD2 (5 bases). CDR3 length equals 15 residues. V gave up 5 bases and J gave up 6 bases, with 17 bases separating them. Germline V gene data show CDR1 as LNHDA and CDR2 as SQIVND (reference sequence).

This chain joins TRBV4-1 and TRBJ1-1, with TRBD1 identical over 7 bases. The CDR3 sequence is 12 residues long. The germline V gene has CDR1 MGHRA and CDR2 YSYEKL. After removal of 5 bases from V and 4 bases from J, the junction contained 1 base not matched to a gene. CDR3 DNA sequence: TGCGCCAGCAGCAGGGGGCCCACTGAAGCTTTCTTT. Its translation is CASSRGPTEAFF.

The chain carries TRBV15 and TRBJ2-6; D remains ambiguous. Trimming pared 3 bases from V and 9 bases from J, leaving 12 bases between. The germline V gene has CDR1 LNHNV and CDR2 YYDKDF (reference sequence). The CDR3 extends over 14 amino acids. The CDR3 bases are TGTGCCACCAGCAGGGCTCCTCCTATCAACGTCCTGACTTTC. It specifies CATSRAPPINVLTF.

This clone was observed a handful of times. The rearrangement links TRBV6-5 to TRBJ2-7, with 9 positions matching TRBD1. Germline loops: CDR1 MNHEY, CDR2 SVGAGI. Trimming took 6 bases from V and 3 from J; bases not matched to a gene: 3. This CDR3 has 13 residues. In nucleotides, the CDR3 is TGTGCCAGCAGGCCGGGACAGGGCTACGAGCAGTACTTC. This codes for CASRPGQGYEQYF.